Shown below are 2 T cell receptor beta chains from a single sample sequenced in a study of CD4 T cells in relation to SARS-CoV-2 and coronaviruses. These receptors' targets are unknown. CD4+ T cells from unexposed donors were obtained before the COVID-19 pandemic (2011-2018). The cells were cultured for around ten days before CD4+ T cells were isolated. Data came from immunoSEQ multiplex PCR; TCRdb stores just in-frame clones and leaves some out. The data show some 16,000 clones, around four fifths seen once. The sample consisted of CD4+ T cells from PBMCs, cultured in vitro. The receptors originated from a human donor in good health.

The chain couples TRBV7-3 to TRBJ2-2; 7 nucleotides match TRBD1. Germline V gene data show CDR1 as SGHTA and CDR2 as FQGTGA. V lost 5 bases, J lost 7 bases, and 4 bases stayed unmatched. The CDR3 is 13 residues long. The CDR3 DNA follows: TGTGCCAGCAGCCGAGACAGGGTCGGGGAGCTGTTTTTT. Its translation is CASSRDRVGELFF.

This clone showed up just once. This chain joins TRBV10-2 and TRBJ2-3; 8 nucleotides match TRBD2. V shed 2 bases and J 4 bases; nucleotides not matched to a gene: 11. Germline V gene sequence: CDR1 WSHSY, CDR2 SAAADI. This CDR3 is built from 17 residues. The CDR3 region has the DNA TGCGCCAGCAGTGAGGGTCCCAGCGGGAGTATTGCAGATACGCAGTATTTT. Its protein is CASSEGPSGSIADTQYF.